The 26 T cell receptor beta chains below all came from one sample that was sequenced in a study of regulatory T cells in long-lasting Graves disease. The authors built TCR beta libraries using iRepertoire HTBI primers and Arm-PCR of CDR3 regions. One entry per CDR3 protein, called by TCRdb with MiXCR from the multiplex PCR reads. The profile shows approximately 400,000 distinct CDR3 sequences, roughly a quarter of them singletons. Time point indicated: persistent/refractory GD, antithyroid drugs over 5 years with positive TRAb. Construction of the TCR library relied on RNA isolated from PBMCs. This specimen consisted of peripheral blood mononuclear cells (PBMCs), obtained when the disease was refractory, from a patient treated with antithyroid drugs. The receptors originated from a female donor with Graves disease.

V is TRBV10-3 and J is TRBJ2-3, with 12 bases matching TRBD1. This CDR3 region has 15 residues. The germline gives CDR1 ENHRY, CDR2 SYGVKD. Unmatched junction bases numbered 3, after V lost 3 bases and J lost 5 bases. This CDR3 is CAISEGDRGLDTQYF. CDR3 in DNA: TGTGCCATCAGTGAAGGGGACAGGGGGCTAGATACGCAGTATTTT.

This clonotype was detected many times. The genes are TRBV28 and TRBJ1-2, with 9 bases aligning to TRBD1. The junction had 11 bases not matched to a gene; V was cut back by 8 bases and J by 7 bases. Germline V lookup: CDR1 MDHEN, CDR2 SYDVKM. This CDR3 contains 14 residues. The CDR3 spells CASFSRTGASGYTF. Here the CDR3 DNA reads TGTGCCAGCTTTTCGCGGACAGGGGCGAGTGGCTACACCTTC.

This clonotype was recorded a few times. This chain links TRBV5-1 with TRBJ2-1, with TRBD2 matching over 11 bases. The germline CDR1 and CDR2 sequences are SGHRS and YFSETQ. The CDR3 contains 19 residues. The ends lost 0 bases at V and 2 bases at J; junction bases unmatched: 10. The CDR3 spells CASSLVLAGGPIAYNEQFF. The DNA of the CDR3 is TGCGCCAGCAGCTTGGTATTAGCGGGAGGGCCAATCGCCTACAATGAGCAGTTCTTC.

V usage is TRBV5-1 and J usage is TRBJ2-7; TRBD2 matches 7 bases. Per germline, CDR1 SGHRS and CDR2 YFSETQ. The V segment lost 3 bases and the J segment 4 bases; nucleotides outside the gene matches: 10. The CDR3 is 15 residues long. CDR3 sequence: CASSSHRGREYEQYF. CDR3 sequence (DNA): TGCGCCAGCAGCTCACATAGAGGGAGGGAGTACGAGCAGTACTTC.

This chain uses TRBV28 with TRBJ1-1; maybe TRBD1 (6 bases). V dropped 1 base and J dropped 6 bases, with 18 bases sitting between them. Germline V gives CDR1 MDHEN, CDR2 SYDVKM. The CDR3 spans 16 residues. The CDR3 spells CASSLLGAHLGAEAFF. The DNA for the CDR3 is TGTGCCAGCAGTTTATTGGGGGCGCATTTAGGCGCTGAAGCTTTCTTT.

The chain employs TRBV5-1 and TRBJ1-1, with D perhaps TRBD1 (5 bases). This CDR3 is built from 14 residues. The V gene's germline CDR1 is SGHRS and CDR2 YFSETQ. Between the trimmed V and J ends, which lost 4 bases and 2 bases, there was a span of 12 bases. The chain's CDR3 is CASSTGDGNTEAFF. The CDR3 nucleotides are TGCGCCAGCAGCACCGGGGACGGTAACACTGAAGCTTTCTTT. Looking up the rest from reference TRBV5-1 and TRBJ1-1 gives the full variable domain: KAGVTQTPRYLIKTRGQQVTLSCSPISGHRSVSWYQQTPGQGLQFLFEYFSETQRNKGNFPGRFSGRQFSNSRSEMNVSTLELGDSALYLCASSTGDGNTEAFFGQGTRLTVV.

V usage is TRBV5-1 and J usage is TRBJ2-5; D might be TRBD2 (5 bases). The germline V gene encodes CDR1 SGHRS and CDR2 YFSETQ. This CDR3 comprises 14 residues. The ends were cut back, 5 bases at V and 3 bases at J, with 14 bases in the middle. The CDR3 here is CASSRTRPEETQYF. In nucleotides, the CDR3 is TGCGCCAGCAGTCGGACTCGCCCCGAAGAGACCCAGTACTTC.

The V call is TRBV28, the J call TRBJ2-7, with D perhaps given as TRBD1 or TRBD2 (7 bases each). Trimming took off 4 bases at V and 5 bases at J, with 30 bases between the two ends. The CDR3 runs to 19 residues. CDR1 is MDHEN and CDR2 is SYDVKM in the germline V gene. The CDR3 sequence: CASSSAYRAGGVPTNEQYF. The CDR3 DNA reads as TGTGCCAGCAGTTCGGCATACCGAGCAGGGGGGGTCCCTACTAACGAGCAGTACTTC.

The chain joins TRBV20-1 to TRBJ2-7; 10 bases map to TRBD2. CDR1 DFQATT and CDR2 SNEGSKA come from the germline V gene (reference sequence). After removal of 8 bases from V and 6 bases from J, the junction contained 19 bases not matched to a gene. The CDR3 has 16 amino acids. The CDR3 nucleotides are TGCAGTACTACCGGACCTAGGCTAGCGGGAGATTCCGAGCAGTACTTC. Protein: CSTTGPRLAGDSEQYF.

This chain uses TRBV11-2 with TRBJ2-7; a weak D match, TRBD1 (6 bases). Between the trimmed V and J ends, which lost 1 base and 4 bases, there was a span of 11 bases. The germline gives CDR1 SGHAT, CDR2 FQNNGV. This CDR3 has 14 amino acids. The CDR3 is CASSLGTVIYEQYF. CDR3 in DNA: TGTGCCAGCAGCTTAGGGACAGTGATATACGAGCAGTACTTC.

This clonotype occurred a few times. This chain links TRBV20-1 with TRBJ2-5; D perhaps matches TRBD2 (5 bases). This CDR3 has 13 residues. Per germline, CDR1 DFQATT and CDR2 SNEGSKA (reference sequence). V was cut by 7 bases and J by 2 bases, with 14 bases left in between. The CDR3 DNA is TGCAGTGTCCCGGTATCGGGGCAAGAGACCCAGTACTTC. It yields the protein CSVPVSGQETQYF.

The chain uses TRBV6-1 and TRBJ1-1, with D possibly TRBD1 on 6 matching bases. Trimming removed 5 bases at V and 11 bases at J, with 15 bases between. The CDR3 covers 12 residues. Germline V gives CDR1 MNHNS, CDR2 SASEGT. DNA of the CDR3: TGTGCCAGCAGTCTGACAGGACTGGAGGCTTTCTTT. It is translated as CASSLTGLEAFF.

In this sample, this clonotype turned up many times. The chain has TRBV2 and TRBJ1-1, with 8 bases matching TRBD1. The ends lost 6 bases at V and 1 base at J; junction bases unmatched: 7. The CDR3 contains 15 residues. From germline, CDR1 is SNHLY and CDR2 FYNNEI. In DNA, the CDR3 is TGTGCCAGCAGCTACTTAGGACAGGGGAACACTGAAGCTTTCTTT. Translation: CASSYLGQGNTEAFF.

This clonotype was picked up many times. The chain has TRBV7-2 and TRBJ2-7; D not resolved. With 6 bases removed from V and 3 bases from J, the gap between germline ends came to 12 bases. CDR1 and CDR2 (germline): SGHTA, FQGNSA. The CDR3 is 13 residues long. The CDR3 is CASSPSGGYEQYF. CDR3 DNA sequence: TGTGCCAGCAGTCCCTCTGGTGGCTACGAGCAGTACTTC.

The chain carries TRBV5-1 and TRBJ2-1; the D gene is possibly TRBD2 (5 bases). CDR3 length: 17 residues. V was trimmed by 3 bases and J by 1 base, leaving 17 bases between them. Germline CDR1 and CDR2: SGHRS and YFSETQ. In nucleotides, the CDR3 is TGCGCCAGCAGCTCCGCAGAGGTGGGAGCATCCTACAATGAGCAGTTCTTC. It encodes CASSSAEVGASYNEQFF.

This clonotype was found many times. The rearrangement uses TRBV11-2 and TRBJ2-7, with 14 bases identical to TRBD2. CDR1 and CDR2 (germline): SGHAT, FQNNGV. Trimming at V came to 2 bases and at J to 7 bases, leaving 4 bases not matched to a gene. This CDR3 is 15 amino acids long. The CDR3 here is CASSLSGLAGGEQYF. CDR3 bases: TGTGCCAGCAGCTTAAGCGGACTAGCGGGAGGAGAGCAGTACTTC.

This clonotype came up a few times. CDR3 region: CASSQTPTGEQYF. The DNA for the CDR3 is TGTGCCAGCAGCCAAACCCCCACAGGGGAGCAGTACTTC. This chain connects TRBV14 to TRBJ2-7; tentative D call: TRBD1 (6 bases). Per germline, CDR1 SGHDN and CDR2 FVKESK. This CDR3 has 13 amino acids. V lost 2 bases and J 7 bases, leaving 12 bases between the germline ends.

Only a few counts were recorded for this clonotype. The rearrangement uses TRBV24-1 and TRBJ1-5; TRBD1 might be the D (5 bases). V dropped 4 bases and J dropped 6 bases, with 9 bases sitting between them. Germline-derived CDR1 and CDR2 are KGHDR and SFDVKD. The CDR3 spans 13 residues. For the CDR3, the DNA is TGTGCCACCAGTGAGGAGGGACCTCAGCCCCAGCATTTT. Translating it yields CATSEEGPQPQHF.

This clonotype was detected ten times or more. The chain uses TRBV28 and TRBJ2-7; TRBD1 agrees at 9 bases. The germline V gene encodes CDR1 MDHEN and CDR2 SYDVKM. CDR3 length: 16 amino acids. V lost 8 bases to trimming and J lost 2 bases; unmatched junction nucleotides: 13. CDR3 sequence: CASRMTGTGKAYEQYF. CDR3 sequence (DNA): TGTGCCAGCCGAATGACAGGGACAGGGAAAGCCTACGAGCAGTACTTC.

Many counts were recorded for this clonotype. V usage is TRBV2 and J usage is TRBJ2-7; tentatively, D is TRBD1 or TRBD2 (5 bases each). Germline values: CDR1 SNHLY, CDR2 FYNNEI. The CDR3 is made up of 13 amino acids. The V end lost 5 bases, the J end lost 5 bases, and 13 bases lay between the germline ends. The CDR3 protein is CASSYQRGDEQYF. The CDR3 DNA follows: TGTGCCAGCAGTTACCAACGAGGGGACGAGCAGTACTTC.

This clonotype was seen many times. The V gene is TRBV2, the J gene TRBJ1-4; D unresolved. V shed 7 bases and J shed 7 bases, with 13 bases lying between them. The CDR3 sequence is 13 residues long. Germline V gene lookup returns CDR1 SNHLY and CDR2 FYNNEI. Here the CDR3 reads CASKKISGEKLFF. The CDR3, as DNA: TGTGCCAGCAAGAAGATCTCGGGTGAAAAACTGTTTTTT.

This clonotype occurred a few times. The J gene is TRBJ1-2, the V gene TRBV20-1; D possibly corresponds to TRBD1 (5 bases). CDR3 length equals 12 residues. CDR1 is DFQATT, CDR2 SNEGSKA, per germline (reference sequence). Between the trimmed V and J ends, which lost 3 bases and 3 bases, there was a span of 8 bases. CDR3 amino acids: CSASGTDYGYTF. The DNA of the CDR3 is TGCAGTGCTAGCGGGACCGACTATGGCTACACCTTC.

This clonotype was counted only a few times. The chain has TRBV19 and TRBJ2-1; the match to TRBD2 covers 7 bases. The CDR3 runs 13 residues. CDR1 is LNHDA, CDR2 SQIVND, per germline (reference sequence). The ends lost 8 bases at V and 4 bases at J; junction bases unmatched: 5. For the CDR3, the DNA is TGTGCCAGTTCGTGGACTAGTTACAATGAGCAGTTCTTC. As protein: CASSWTSYNEQFF.

The CDR3: CASSQARGSLVAFF. The CDR3 DNA follows: TGCGCCAGCAGCCAAGCCAGGGGGTCCTTAGTAGCTTTCTTT. The rearrangement uses TRBV4-3 and TRBJ1-1; 7 nucleotides line up with TRBD1. CDR3 length equals 14 residues. With V trimmed by 1 base and J by 10 bases, 9 bases remained unmatched. CDR1 and CDR2 from the germline V gene are LGHNA and YSLEER.

Many counts were recorded for this clonotype. The chain recombines TRBV6-1 with TRBJ2-5; D might be TRBD1 (6 bases). Trimming left V 6 bases short and J 5 bases short, with 10 bases between. This CDR3 is built from 12 residues. Germline loops: CDR1 MNHNS, CDR2 SASEGT. In nucleotides, the CDR3 is TGTGCCAGCAGCCAACAGGGTGAGACCCAGTACTTC. As protein: CASSQQGETQYF.

In its sample, this clonotype was seen many times. This rearrangement joins TRBV12-3 or TRBV12-4 to TRBJ2-7, with D possibly matching TRBD1 (6 bases). The CDR3 is 13 residues long. V was shortened by 7 bases and J by 2 bases, with 12 bases between the two germline ends. CDR3 region: CASTRDITYEQYF. The CDR3 DNA reads TGTGCCAGCACACGGGACATTACCTACGAGCAGTACTTC.